The clone carrying this T cell receptor beta chain turned up a few times. With 1 base clipped from V and 2 bases from J, the junction kept 4 bases outside the gene matches. There are 15 residues in the CDR3. The germline V gene has CDR1 DFQATT and CDR2 SNEGSKA (reference sequence). These data come from a study of regulatory T cells in long-lasting Graves disease. Time point denoted: newly diagnosed GD, antithyroid drugs for less than 3 months. The TCR library was made from RNA that had been extracted from PBMCs in TRIzol. Arm-PCR with iRepertoire HTBI primers amplified the CDR3 regions for these TCR beta libraries. TCRdb processed the multiplex PCR reads anew with MiXCR; each CDR3 protein has one entry. Of some 250,000 distinct CDR3 sequences listed, more than 15% are singletons. This same sample was also part of a study on T cells in Graves' hyperthyroidism and ophthalmopathy. In that study: First-round RT-PCR of the TCR CDR3 relied on the HTBI primer set. Separation of ophthalmopathy from stable hyperthyroidism was achieved by a 13 V-J model.

The chain combines TRBV20-1 with TRBJ2-3; 9 bases agree with TRBD2. The material sequenced was peripheral blood mononuclear cells (PBMCs), taken at new diagnosis, from a patient treated with antithyroid drugs. The source is a woman aged 25-40 years with Graves disease. CDR3 amino acids: CSARVPSGVTDTQYF. DNA for the CDR3: TGCAGTGCTAGAGTCCCTAGCGGGGTCACAGATACGCAGTATTTT.